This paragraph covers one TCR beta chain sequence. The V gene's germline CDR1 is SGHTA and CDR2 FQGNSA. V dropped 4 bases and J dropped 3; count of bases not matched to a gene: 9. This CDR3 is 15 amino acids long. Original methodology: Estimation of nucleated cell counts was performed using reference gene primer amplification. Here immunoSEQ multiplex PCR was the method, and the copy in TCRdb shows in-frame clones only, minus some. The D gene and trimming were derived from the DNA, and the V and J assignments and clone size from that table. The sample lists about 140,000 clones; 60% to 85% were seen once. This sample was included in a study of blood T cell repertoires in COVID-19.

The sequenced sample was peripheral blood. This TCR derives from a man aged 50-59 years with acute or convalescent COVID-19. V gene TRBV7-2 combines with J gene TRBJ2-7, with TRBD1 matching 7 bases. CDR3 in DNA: TGTGCCAGCAGCTACAGAACAGGGGCGGGCTACGAGCAGTACTTC. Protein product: CASSYRTGAGYEQYF.